This T cell receptor (beta chain) was found in a study of T cell changes during pregnancy in multiple sclerosis. The V and J ends lost 2 bases and 7 bases respectively, with 6 bases between them. CDR1 SGHVS and CDR2 FQNEAQ come from the germline V gene. The CDR3 has 12 residues. Clones were sequenced by immunoSEQ multiplex PCR, and TCRdb holds only the in-frame ones, with some missing. The table lists tens of thousands of clones, 80% to 95% of them singletons. This TCR came from a female donor with multiple sclerosis, enrolled in a pregnancy study. The chain has TRBV7-8 and TRBJ2-1; D might be TRBD1 (5 bases). The material sequenced was peripheral blood, taken in the first trimester of pregnancy. The CDR3 is CASSLSGNEQFF. In DNA, the CDR3 is TGTGCCAGCAGCTTATCAGGGAATGAGCAGTTCTTC.